This T cell receptor beta chain was profiled in a study of cytotoxic CD8 clonotypes in ibrutinib-treated CLL. The CDR3 runs to 15 residues. Germline V gene data show CDR1 as GTSNPN and CDR2 as SVGIG (reference sequence). Trimming took off 0 bases at V and 0 bases at J, with 10 bases between the two ends. Target depth was 1 in 200,000 to 1 in 1 million T cells, about 10x per clonotype. Method: immunoSEQ multiplex PCR; TCRdb's copy keeps in-frame clones and lacks some. The sample records 25,000 to 35,000 clones, roughly 60% being singletons. Broader study findings: Treatment saw public clonotypes, which were uncommon, either contract or stay stable. At progression, clonality fell back toward baseline after rising at ibrutinib response.

This clone was recorded only once. Its target is unknown. Genomic DNA for TCR beta libraries, roughly 2 micrograms, came from cryopreserved PBMCs. V gene TRBV30 combines with J gene TRBJ2-3; D unresolved. This TCR came from a human donor with chronic lymphocytic leukemia. Sequenced material: PBMCs, taken before ibrutinib treatment. The DNA for the CDR3 is TGTGCCTGGAGTGTAATGGCGGCGAGCACAGATACGCAGTATTTT. Its protein is CAWSVMAASTDTQYF.